The following is a T cell receptor beta chain sequence with its context. Its antigen has not been determined. There are no base qualities to consult, and no much larger clone falls within one base. Explained via the paper, the time point label denotes: baseline before first vaccination. Samples from vaccinated people were obtained from the UK trials COV001 and COV002, which included a single-blind randomized controlled phase 2/3 trial of AZD1222 (ChAdOx1 nCoV-19) in healthy adults. For TCRbeta chain sequencing, PBMC samples were collected from trial participants at day 0 and at day 28 after the second dose. The record originates from a study of T cell responses to AZD1222 COVID-19 vaccine (dated by TCRdb to about 2021). About the full investigation: AZD1222 recipients with second doses at about 4 weeks or about 12 weeks were pooled, because spike-specific TCR depth and breadth did not differ between schedules. Enrollment into the trials was organized by age into subgroups of 18-55, 56-69 and 70-plus years, and those subgroups contained about 150, 27 and 61 TCR-sequenced participants, respectively. A total of over 230 trial participants underwent TCR sequencing, of whom 200 to 220 had received two doses of AZD1222 and 26 had received two doses of the MenACWY control vaccine. Broader findings and caveats from the paper: In the small 56-69-year group, the increase in depth fell short of significance, most likely because of low power. Only 5 to 7 AZD1222 recipients were SARS-CoV-2 seropositive at baseline, limiting conclusions about previously exposed vaccinees. Because no day 14 peak-response samples were available, repertoires were characterized only after the peak T cell response. After two AZD1222 doses, spike-specific TCR breadth and depth were significantly higher than at day 0 and than in MenACWY recipients. Reportedly, close to half of the unique spike-specific TCRs recognized epitopes lying outside the regions that are mutated in the B.1.351 and B.1.1.7 variants. Most participants were white British and females outnumbered males, and the authors suggested that clonal diversity may have been underestimated. Vaccine-associated CD4 TCRs spanned the whole spike protein, with dominant responses in regions 160-218 and 743-854.

The CDR3 regions of human TCRbeta chains were analyzed by immunosequencing. As for how the authors treated the data: TCRs in the repertoires were compared against a reference library of SARS-CoV-2-specific TCRs that had been generated with the MIRA antigen-specificity platform. Breadth was defined as the fraction of unique TCRs that were SARS-CoV-2-associated, and depth was defined as the fraction of total T cells that were SARS-CoV-2-associated. Using the MIRA data, each spike-specific TCR was mapped to the spike region that the TCR reacts to and placed in a CD4 or CD8 class. Log10-transformed breadth and depth values were compared by one-way ANOVA with Sidak's multiple comparisons tests. The immuneACCESS repertoire file appears here via TCRdb, limited to in-frame rearrangements. These files lack a portion of the clones; in checked studies, under half of the deficit traces to unresolved V genes, and the cause of the others is not known. The V and J calls and clone size are taken from that table; D and trimming were inferred from the DNA. For this sample the table gives roughly 93,000 clones, of which 65% to 90% were detected only once. The top ten hold about 6% of the sample.

This clonotype was sampled from an adult in good health. The material was peripheral blood, obtained on day 0 of AZD1222 vaccination.

The sequenced DNA is TGTGCCAGTAGTTGGCGGACTAGCGGAAGCTCCTACGAGCAGTACTTC. Translated, it reads CASSWRTSGSSYEQYF. The chain links TRBV19 with TRBJ2-7; 10 central nucleotides agree with TRBD2. The CDR3 contains 16 residues, cysteine and phenylalanine counted. The sequence is cut down to CDR3 DNA, 48 bases in frame from base 1. After removal of 5 bases from V and 0 bases from J, the junction retains 7 bases not matched to a gene. The germline V gene (reference sequence) specifies LNHDA as CDR1 and SQIVND as CDR2.